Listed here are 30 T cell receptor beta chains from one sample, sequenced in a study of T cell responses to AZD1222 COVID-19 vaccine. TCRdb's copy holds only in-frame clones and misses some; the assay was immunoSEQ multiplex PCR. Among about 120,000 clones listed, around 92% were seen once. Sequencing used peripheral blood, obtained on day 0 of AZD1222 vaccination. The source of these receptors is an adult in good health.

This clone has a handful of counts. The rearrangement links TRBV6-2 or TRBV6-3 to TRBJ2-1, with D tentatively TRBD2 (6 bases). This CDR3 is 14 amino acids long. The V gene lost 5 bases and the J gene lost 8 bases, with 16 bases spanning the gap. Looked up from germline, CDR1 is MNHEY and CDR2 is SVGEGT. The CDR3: CASSPRERGDEQFF. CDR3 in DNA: TGTGCCAGCAGTCCCCGGGAGCGTGGGGATGAGCAGTTCTTC.

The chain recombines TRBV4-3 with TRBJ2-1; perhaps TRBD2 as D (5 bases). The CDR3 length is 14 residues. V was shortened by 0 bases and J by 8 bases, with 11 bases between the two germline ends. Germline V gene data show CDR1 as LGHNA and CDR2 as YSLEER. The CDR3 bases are TGCGCCAGCAGCCAAGATTTGGGAGAATATGAGCAGTTCTTC. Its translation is CASSQDLGEYEQFF.

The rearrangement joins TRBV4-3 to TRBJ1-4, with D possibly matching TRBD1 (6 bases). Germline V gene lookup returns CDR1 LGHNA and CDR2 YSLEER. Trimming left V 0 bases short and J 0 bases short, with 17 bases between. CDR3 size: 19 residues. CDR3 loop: CASSQDRGGGLATNEKLFF. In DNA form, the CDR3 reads TGCGCCAGCAGCCAAGATCGGGGGGGCGGCCTTGCAACTAATGAAAAACTGTTTTTT.

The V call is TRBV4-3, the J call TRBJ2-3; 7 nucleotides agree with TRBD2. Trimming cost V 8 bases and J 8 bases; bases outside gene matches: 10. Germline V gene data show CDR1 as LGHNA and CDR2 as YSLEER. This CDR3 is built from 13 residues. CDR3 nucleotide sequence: TGCGCCAGCCGCGGGCCGACGGGGGGTACGCAGTATTTT. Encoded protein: CASRGPTGGTQYF.

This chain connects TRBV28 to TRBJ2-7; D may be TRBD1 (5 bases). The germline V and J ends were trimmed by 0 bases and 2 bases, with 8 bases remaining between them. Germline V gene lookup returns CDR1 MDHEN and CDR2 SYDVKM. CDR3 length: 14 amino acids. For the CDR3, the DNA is TGTGCCAGCAGTTTATGGGGGCGTACCTACGAGCAGTACTTC. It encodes CASSLWGRTYEQYF.

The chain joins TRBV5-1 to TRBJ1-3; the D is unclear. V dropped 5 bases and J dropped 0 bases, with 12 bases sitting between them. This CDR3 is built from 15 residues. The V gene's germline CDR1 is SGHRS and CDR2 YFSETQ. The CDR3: CASRVGLDSGNTIYF. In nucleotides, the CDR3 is TGCGCCAGCAGGGTAGGATTAGACTCTGGAAACACCATATATTTT.

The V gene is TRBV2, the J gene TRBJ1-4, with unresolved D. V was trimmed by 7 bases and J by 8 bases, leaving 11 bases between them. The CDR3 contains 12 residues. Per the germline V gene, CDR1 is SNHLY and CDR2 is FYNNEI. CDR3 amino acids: CASTSNGEKLFF. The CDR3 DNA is TGTGCCAGCACGTCCAATGGGGAAAAACTGTTTTTT.

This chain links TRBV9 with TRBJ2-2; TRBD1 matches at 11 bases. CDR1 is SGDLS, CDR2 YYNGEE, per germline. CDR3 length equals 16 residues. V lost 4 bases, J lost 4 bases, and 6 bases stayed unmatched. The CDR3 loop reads CASSTPGTGGTGELFF. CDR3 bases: TGTGCCAGCAGCACCCCCGGGACAGGGGGCACCGGGGAGCTGTTTTTT.

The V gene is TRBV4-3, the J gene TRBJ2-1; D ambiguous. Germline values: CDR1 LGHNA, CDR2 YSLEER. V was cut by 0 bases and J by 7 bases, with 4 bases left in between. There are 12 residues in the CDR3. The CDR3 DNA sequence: TGCGCCAGCAGCCAAGATGGGAATGAGCAGTTCTTC. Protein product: CASSQDGNEQFF.

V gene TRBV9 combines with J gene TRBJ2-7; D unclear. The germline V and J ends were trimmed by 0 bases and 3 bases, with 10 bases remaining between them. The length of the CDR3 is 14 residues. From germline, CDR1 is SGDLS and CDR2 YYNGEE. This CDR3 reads CASSVGVPGYEQYF. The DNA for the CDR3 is TGTGCCAGCAGCGTAGGGGTCCCGGGCTACGAGCAGTACTTC.

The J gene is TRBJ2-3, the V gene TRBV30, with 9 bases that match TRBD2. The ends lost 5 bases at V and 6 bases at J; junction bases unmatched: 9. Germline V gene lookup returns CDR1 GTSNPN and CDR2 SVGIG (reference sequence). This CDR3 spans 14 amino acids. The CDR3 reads CAWLGLAGVDTQYF. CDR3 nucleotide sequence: TGTGCCTGGTTGGGACTAGCCGGGGTCGATACGCAGTATTTT.

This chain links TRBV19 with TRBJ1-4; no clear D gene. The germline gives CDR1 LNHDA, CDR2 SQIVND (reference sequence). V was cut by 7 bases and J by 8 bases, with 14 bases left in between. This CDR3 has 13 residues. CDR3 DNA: TGTGCCAGTAATCGGGCCAGTGTGGAAAAACTGTTTTTT. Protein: CASNRASVEKLFF. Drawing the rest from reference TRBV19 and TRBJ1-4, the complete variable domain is DGGITQSPKYLFRKEGQNVTLSCEQNLNHDAMYWYRQDPGQGLRLIYYSQIVNDFQKGDIAEGYSVSREKKESFPLTVTSAQKNPTAFYLCASNRASVEKLFFGSGTQLSVL.

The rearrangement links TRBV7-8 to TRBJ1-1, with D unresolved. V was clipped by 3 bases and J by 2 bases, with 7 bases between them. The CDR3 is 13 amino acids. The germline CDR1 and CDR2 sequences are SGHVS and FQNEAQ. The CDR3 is CASSFQENTEAFF. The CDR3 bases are TGTGCCAGCAGCTTTCAGGAAAACACTGAAGCTTTCTTT.

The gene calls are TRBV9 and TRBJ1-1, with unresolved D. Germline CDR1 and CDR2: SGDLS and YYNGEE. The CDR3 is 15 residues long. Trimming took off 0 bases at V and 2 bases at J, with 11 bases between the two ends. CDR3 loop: CASSVDGEGNTEAFF. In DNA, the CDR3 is TGTGCCAGCAGCGTAGATGGGGAGGGCAACACTGAAGCTTTCTTT. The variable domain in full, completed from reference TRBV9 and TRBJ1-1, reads DSGVTQTPKHLITATGQRVTLRCSPRSGDLSVYWYQQSLDQGLQFLIQYYNGEERAKGNILERFSAQQFPDLHSELNLSSLELGDSALYFCASSVDGEGNTEAFFGQGTRLTVV.

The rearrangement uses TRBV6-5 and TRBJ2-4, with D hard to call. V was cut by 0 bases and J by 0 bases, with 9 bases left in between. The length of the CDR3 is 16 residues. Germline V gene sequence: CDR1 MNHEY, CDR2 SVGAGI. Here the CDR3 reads CASSYSSTVAKNIQYF. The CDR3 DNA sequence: TGTGCCAGCAGTTACTCTAGTACGGTAGCCAAAAACATTCAGTACTTC.

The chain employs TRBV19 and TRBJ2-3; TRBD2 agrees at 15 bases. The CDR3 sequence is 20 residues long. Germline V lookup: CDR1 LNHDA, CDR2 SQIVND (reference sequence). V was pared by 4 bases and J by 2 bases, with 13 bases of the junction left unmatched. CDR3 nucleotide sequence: TGTGCCAGTAGTACGACCGGGACTAGCGGGGGGCCCTTTATCACAGATACGCAGTATTTT. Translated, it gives CASSTTGTSGGPFITDTQYF.

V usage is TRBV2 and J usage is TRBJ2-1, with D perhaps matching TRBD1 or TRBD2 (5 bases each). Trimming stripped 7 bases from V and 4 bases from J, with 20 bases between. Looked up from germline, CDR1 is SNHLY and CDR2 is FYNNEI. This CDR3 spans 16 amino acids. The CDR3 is CASISTGTYAYNEQFF. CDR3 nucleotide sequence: TGTGCCAGCATCAGCACCGGGACCTACGCTTACAATGAGCAGTTCTTC.

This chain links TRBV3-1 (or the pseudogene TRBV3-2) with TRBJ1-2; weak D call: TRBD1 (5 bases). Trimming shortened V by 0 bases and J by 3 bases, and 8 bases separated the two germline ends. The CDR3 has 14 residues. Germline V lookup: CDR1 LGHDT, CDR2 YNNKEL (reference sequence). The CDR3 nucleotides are TGTGCCAGCAGCCAAGATTGGGGGGACTATGGCTACACCTTC. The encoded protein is CASSQDWGDYGYTF.

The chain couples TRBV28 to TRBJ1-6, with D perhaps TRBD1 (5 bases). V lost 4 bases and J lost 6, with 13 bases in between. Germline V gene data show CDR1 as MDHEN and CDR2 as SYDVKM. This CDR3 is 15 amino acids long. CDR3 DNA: TGTGCCAGCAGTTCTACGCCGACAGCTAATTCACCCCTCCACTTT. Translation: CASSSTPTANSPLHF. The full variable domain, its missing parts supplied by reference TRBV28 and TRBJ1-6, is DVKVTQSSRYLVKRTGEKVFLECVQDMDHENMFWYRQDPGLGLRLIYFSYDVKMKEKGDIPEGYSVSREKKERFSLILESASTNQTSMYLCASSSTPTANSPLHFGNGTRLTVT.

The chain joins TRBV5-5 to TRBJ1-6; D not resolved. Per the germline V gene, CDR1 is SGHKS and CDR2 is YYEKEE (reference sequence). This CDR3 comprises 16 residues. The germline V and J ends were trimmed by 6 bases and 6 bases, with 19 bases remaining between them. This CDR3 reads CASTPPGYGVNSPLHF. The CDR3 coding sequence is TGTGCCAGCACCCCCCCGGGTTACGGGGTTAATTCACCCCTCCACTTT.

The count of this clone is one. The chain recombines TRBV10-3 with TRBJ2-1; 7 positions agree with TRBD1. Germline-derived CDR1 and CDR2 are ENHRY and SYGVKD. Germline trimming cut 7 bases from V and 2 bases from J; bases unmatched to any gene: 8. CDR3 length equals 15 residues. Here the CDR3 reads CAINRQGGPYNEQFF. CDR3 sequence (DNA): TGTGCCATCAATCGACAGGGCGGGCCCTACAATGAGCAGTTCTTC.

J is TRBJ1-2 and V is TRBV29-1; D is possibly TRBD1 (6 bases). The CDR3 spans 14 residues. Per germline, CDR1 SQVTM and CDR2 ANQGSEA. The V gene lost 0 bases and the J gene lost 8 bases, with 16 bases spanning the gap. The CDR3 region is CSVEERGGARGYTF. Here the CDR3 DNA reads TGCAGCGTTGAAGAACGAGGGGGTGCGAGAGGCTACACCTTC.

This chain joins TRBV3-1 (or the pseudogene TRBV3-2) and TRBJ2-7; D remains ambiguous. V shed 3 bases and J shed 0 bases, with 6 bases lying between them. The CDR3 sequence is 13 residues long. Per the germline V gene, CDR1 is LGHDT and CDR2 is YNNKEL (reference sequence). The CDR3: CASSHEASYEQYF. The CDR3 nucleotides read TGTGCCAGCAGCCATGAGGCCTCCTACGAGCAGTACTTC.

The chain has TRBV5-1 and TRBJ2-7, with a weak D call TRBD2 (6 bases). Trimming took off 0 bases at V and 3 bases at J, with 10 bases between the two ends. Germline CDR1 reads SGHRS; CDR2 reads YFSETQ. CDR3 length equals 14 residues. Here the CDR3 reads CASSLVVGGYEQYF. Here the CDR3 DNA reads TGCGCCAGCAGCTTGGTTGTGGGAGGCTACGAGCAGTACTTC.

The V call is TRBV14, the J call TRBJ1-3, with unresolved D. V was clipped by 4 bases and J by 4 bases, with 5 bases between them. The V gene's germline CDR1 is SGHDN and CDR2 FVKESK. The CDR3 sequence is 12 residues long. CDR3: CASSPSGNTIYF. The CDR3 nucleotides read TGTGCCAGCAGCCCGAGCGGAAACACCATATATTTT.

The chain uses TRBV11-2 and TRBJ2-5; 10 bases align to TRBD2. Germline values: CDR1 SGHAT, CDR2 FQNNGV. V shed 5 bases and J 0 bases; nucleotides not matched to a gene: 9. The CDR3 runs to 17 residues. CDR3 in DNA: TGTGCCAGCAGCGTTCAACTAGCGGGACTAAACCAAGAGACCCAGTACTTC. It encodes CASSVQLAGLNQETQYF.

CDR3 sequence (DNA): TGTGCCAGCAGTGAAGGTCGGACTAGCGGGGGGATCACAGGAACAGATACGCAGTATTTT. This sequence encodes CASSEGRTSGGITGTDTQYF. The V and J genes are TRBV2 and TRBJ2-3; 14 bases agree with TRBD2. The CDR3 has 20 amino acids. V dropped 1 base and J dropped 3; count of bases not matched to a gene: 12. Germline CDR1 reads SNHLY; CDR2 reads FYNNEI.

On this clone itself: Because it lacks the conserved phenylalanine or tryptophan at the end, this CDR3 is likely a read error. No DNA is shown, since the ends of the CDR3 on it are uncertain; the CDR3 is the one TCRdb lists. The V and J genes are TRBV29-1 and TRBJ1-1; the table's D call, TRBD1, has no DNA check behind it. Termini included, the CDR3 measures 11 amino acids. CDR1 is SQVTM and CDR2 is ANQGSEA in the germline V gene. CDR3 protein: CSVEDPKGETY.

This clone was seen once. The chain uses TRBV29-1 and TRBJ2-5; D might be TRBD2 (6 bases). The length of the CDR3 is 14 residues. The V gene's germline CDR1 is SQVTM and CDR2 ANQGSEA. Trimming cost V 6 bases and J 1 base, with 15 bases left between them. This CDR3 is CSVTTRAIQETQYF. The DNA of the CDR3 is TGCAGCGTGACGACTAGGGCAATCCAAGAGACCCAGTACTTC.

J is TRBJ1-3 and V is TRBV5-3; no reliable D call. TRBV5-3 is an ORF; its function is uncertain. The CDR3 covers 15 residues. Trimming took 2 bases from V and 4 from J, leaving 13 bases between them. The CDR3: CARSFCLGKGNTIYF. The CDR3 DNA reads TGTGCCAGAAGCTTCTGTCTGGGGAAAGGAAACACCATATATTTT.